The 27 T cell receptor beta chains below come from one sample, sequenced in a study of shared clonotypes between healthy human individuals. TCRdb keeps only in-frame clones here, not all; method: immunoSEQ multiplex PCR. The table has roughly 2.5 million clones, roughly nine tenths seen once. Source material: naive CD4+ T cells sorted from blood. Subset of the sample: CD45RA+ positively selected. The receptors originated from a man younger than 35 in good health.

V gene TRBV4-3 combines with J gene TRBJ1-2, with D unresolved. The CDR3 has 15 amino acids. Germline V gene lookup returns CDR1 LGHNA and CDR2 YSLEER. V was pared by 0 bases and J by 1 base, with 9 bases between. This CDR3 is CASSQDLPINYGYTF. The DNA for the CDR3 is TGCGCCAGCAGCCAAGATCTTCCGATTAACTATGGCTACACCTTC.

V gene TRBV7-2 combines with J gene TRBJ2-3, with 11 bases aligning to TRBD2. The germline gives CDR1 SGHTA, CDR2 FQGNSA. CDR3 length: 15 amino acids. V trimming: 6 bases; J trimming: 1 base; junction bases outside the gene matches: 3. CDR3 amino acids: CASRLAGAGTDTQYF. DNA of the CDR3: TGTGCCAGCAGACTAGCGGGAGCCGGCACAGATACGCAGTATTTT.

The chain couples TRBV2 to TRBJ2-2; 8 bases are shared with TRBD2. Germline values: CDR1 SNHLY, CDR2 FYNNEI. Losses at the gene ends were 8 bases for V and 6 bases for J; bases not matched to a gene: 11. This CDR3 contains 15 residues. The CDR3 DNA is TGTGCCAGCCTTCCCAACGGGAGGGACGCCGGGGAGCTGTTTTTT. It encodes CASLPNGRDAGELFF.

V gene TRBV27 combines with J gene TRBJ1-1, with TRBD1 identical over 10 bases. In germline, CDR1 is MNHEY, CDR2 SMNVEV (reference sequence). There are 14 residues in the CDR3. With V trimmed by 6 bases and J by 0 bases, 1 base remained unmatched. The CDR3 protein is CASRGQGMNTEAFF. The DNA of the CDR3 is TGTGCCAGCAGGGGACAGGGGATGAACACTGAAGCTTTCTTT.

The chain uses TRBV18 and TRBJ2-2, with TRBD2 as a possible D gene (6 bases). This CDR3 comprises 16 residues. Trimming shortened V by 8 bases and J by 1 base, and 17 bases separated the two germline ends. In germline, CDR1 is KGHSH, CDR2 LQKENI. DNA of the CDR3: TGTGCCAGCCCCGGCATAGGTAGCGGGAACACCGGGGAGCTGTTTTTT. This encodes CASPGIGSGNTGELFF. Combining the CDR3 with reference TRBV18 and TRBJ2-2 gives the whole variable domain NAGVMQNPRHLVRRRGQEARLRCSPMKGHSHVYWYRQLPEEGLKFMVYLQKENIIDESGMPKERFSAEFPKEGPSILRIQQVVRGDSAAYFCASPGIGSGNTGELFFGEGSRLTVL.

The chain couples TRBV4-1 to TRBJ1-5, with TRBD1 matching 8 bases. Germline loops: CDR1 MGHRA, CDR2 YSYEKL. J gave up 4 bases and V 0 bases, and 8 bases lay outside the gene matches. The CDR3 is 17 residues long. The CDR3 region is CASSQDWETGVNQPQHF. The CDR3 nucleotides are TGCGCCAGCAGCCAAGATTGGGAGACAGGGGTTAATCAGCCCCAGCATTTT.

In its sample, this clone was seen a few times. This CDR3 is CAWSIQTGNQPQHF. The CDR3 region has the DNA TGTGCCTGGAGCATCCAGACAGGCAATCAGCCCCAGCATTTT. The rearrangement links TRBV30 to TRBJ1-5, with D perhaps matching TRBD1 (5 bases). The germline V and J ends were trimmed by 3 bases and 2 bases, with 11 bases remaining between them. CDR1 GTSNPN and CDR2 SVGIG come from the germline V gene (reference sequence). The CDR3 is 14 amino acids.

J is TRBJ2-1 and V is TRBV19; D gene uncertain. V dropped 7 bases and J dropped 3 bases, with 16 bases sitting between them. Per germline, CDR1 LNHDA and CDR2 SQIVND (reference sequence). The CDR3 is 15 residues long. In DNA form, the CDR3 reads TGTGCCAGTACCCTCGGTAGCCCAGTCTACAATGAGCAGTTCTTC. Protein product: CASTLGSPVYNEQFF.

Concerning this clone itself: The same CDR3 can be traced to other DNA sequences in this sample. This rearrangement joins TRBV18 to TRBJ2-5; D call uncertain. V was trimmed by 6 bases and J by 4 bases, leaving 9 bases between them. Germline CDR1 KGHSH, CDR2 LQKENI. The CDR3 sequence is 12 residues long. The CDR3: CASSPDRETQYF. CDR3 in DNA: TGTGCCAGCTCGCCCGATAGAGAGACCCAGTACTTC.

The rearrangement joins TRBV10-3 to TRBJ2-7, with TRBD2 identical over 16 bases. The CDR3 has 17 residues. The germline V gene encodes CDR1 ENHRY and CDR2 SYGVKD. Trimming removed 5 bases from V and 2 bases from J; junction bases left unmatched: 6. CDR3 loop: CAISPGTSGGVAYEQYF. The CDR3 region has the DNA TGTGCCATCAGTCCCGGGACTAGCGGGGGGGTTGCCTACGAGCAGTACTTC.

The V gene is TRBV5-4, the J gene TRBJ2-5; TRBD1 agrees at 7 bases. Germline V CDR1 and CDR2: SGHNT, YYREEE (reference sequence). This CDR3 is built from 15 residues. The J segment lost 4 bases and the V segment lost 4 bases, leaving 10 bases of the junction unmatched. This CDR3 reads CASSAGTASRETQYF. CDR3 nucleotides: TGTGCCAGCAGCGCTGGGACAGCCTCTCGAGAGACCCAGTACTTC.

The chain uses TRBV6-6 and TRBJ1-2; D is uncertain. The CDR3 is 13 amino acids. CDR1 and CDR2 from the germline V gene are MNHNY and SVGAGI (reference sequence). V shed 0 bases and J shed 8 bases, with 10 bases lying between them. This CDR3 reads CASSYSSIMGYTF. CDR3 coding DNA: TGTGCCAGCAGTTACTCGAGCATTATGGGCTACACCTTC.

The V call is TRBV6-1, the J call TRBJ2-7; 9 nucleotides match TRBD2. The V and J ends lost 0 bases and 4 bases, in that order; junction bases with no gene match: 13. The CDR3 has 18 residues. Germline CDR1 MNHNS, CDR2 SASEGT. CDR3 DNA: TGTGCCAGCAGTGAAGCGCGTGGAACCCAGCGGGGGGTTTACGAGCAGTACTTC. Translation gives CASSEARGTQRGVYEQYF.

The chain uses TRBV5-4 and TRBJ2-7; TRBD2 matches at 14 bases. The ends lost 4 bases at V and 2 bases at J; junction bases unmatched: 2. The germline gives CDR1 SGHNT, CDR2 YYREEE (reference sequence). This CDR3 is built from 15 residues. Here the CDR3 DNA reads TGTGCCAGCAGCAAGGGACTAGCGGGAGCCTACGAGCAGTACTTC. Its translation: CASSKGLAGAYEQYF.

The chain recombines TRBV6-1 with TRBJ2-7; D gene uncertain. Trimming removed 4 bases at V and 3 bases at J, with 10 bases between. CDR3 length: 13 amino acids. Germline CDR1 MNHNS, CDR2 SASEGT. CDR3 nucleotide sequence: TGTGCCAGCAGTGTTGGCCGGATCTACGAGCAGTACTTC. It yields the protein CASSVGRIYEQYF.

This chain uses TRBV2 with TRBJ1-6, with a tentative D call TRBD1 (6 bases). The germline gives CDR1 SNHLY, CDR2 FYNNEI. CDR3 length: 14 residues. Trimming removed 8 bases at V and 7 bases at J, with 15 bases between. The CDR3 spells CASSERGGNSPLHF. The CDR3 region has the DNA TGTGCCAGCTCCGAGAGGGGGGGAAATTCACCCCTCCACTTT. The whole variable domain, filled in from reference TRBV2 and TRBJ1-6, reads EPEVTQTPSHQVTQMGQEVILRCVPISNHLYFYWYRQILGQKVEFLVSFYNNEISEKSEIFDDQFSVERPDGSNFTLKIRSTKLEDSAMYFCASSERGGNSPLHFGNGTRLTVT.

V gene TRBV6-5 combines with J gene TRBJ2-2; possible D gene TRBD1, 6 bases. V was clipped by 5 bases and J by 7 bases, with 14 bases between them. CDR3 length: 14 residues. Looked up from germline, CDR1 is MNHEY and CDR2 is SVGAGI. The CDR3 loop is CASSRTGLGGELFF. The CDR3 nucleotides are TGTGCCAGCAGTCGCACAGGGCTAGGCGGGGAGCTGTTTTTT.

This clone has just a few counts. The chain recombines TRBV19 with TRBJ1-6, with D possibly being TRBD1 (6 bases). The V end lost 6 bases, the J end lost 5 bases, and 14 bases lay between the germline ends. CDR3 length equals 15 residues. Germline CDR1 is LNHDA and CDR2 is SQIVND (reference sequence). The CDR3 DNA follows: TGTGCCAGTAGCCCCAAGGGGGGAAATAATTCACCCCTCCACTTT. Translation gives CASSPKGGNNSPLHF.

This chain connects TRBV5-5 to TRBJ1-5, with 7 nucleotides matching TRBD1. Germline lookup yields CDR1 SGHKS and CDR2 YYEKEE (reference sequence). The CDR3 runs to 15 residues. The V gene end was trimmed by 3 bases and the J gene end by 4 bases; junction bases not matched to a gene: 7. The CDR3 nucleotides read TGTGCCAGCAGCTACCTTGGACAGGAAAATCAGCCCCAGCATTTT. Its protein product is CASSYLGQENQPQHF.

J is TRBJ1-4 and V is TRBV25-1; the D is unclear. Germline-derived CDR1 and CDR2 are MGHDK and SYGVNS. Between the trimmed V and J ends, which lost 2 bases and 7 bases, there was a span of 5 bases. The CDR3 spans 12 residues. For the CDR3, the DNA is TGTGCCAGCAGTGAACGGGGTGAAAAACTGTTTTTT. Amino acid sequence: CASSERGEKLFF.

The rearrangement joins TRBV11-2 to TRBJ2-5; D call uncertain. Trimming shortened V by 1 base and J by 2 bases, and 8 bases separated the two germline ends. The CDR3 spans 14 residues. Germline lookup yields CDR1 SGHAT and CDR2 FQNNGV. CDR3 region: CASSLGPSQETQYF. CDR3 bases: TGTGCCAGCAGCTTAGGACCGTCGCAAGAGACCCAGTACTTC.

The rearrangement uses TRBV27 and TRBJ1-6, with D unresolved. V lost 5 bases and J lost 4, with 6 bases in between. Germline CDR1 MNHEY, CDR2 SMNVEV (reference sequence). CDR3 size: 13 residues. The CDR3 reads CASSNSYNSPLHF. The CDR3 nucleotides are TGTGCCAGCAGTAACTCTTATAATTCACCCCTCCACTTT.

The rearrangement links TRBV5-8 to TRBJ2-6; D not resolved. Trimming stripped 1 base from V and 1 base from J, with 3 bases between. The germline V gene has CDR1 SGHTS and CDR2 YDEGEE. The CDR3 totals 14 residues. As DNA, the CDR3 is TGTGCCAGCAGCTTGTATTCTGGGGCCAACGTCCTGACTTTC. Translating gives CASSLYSGANVLTF.

This chain uses TRBV6-1 with TRBJ2-7; 10 nucleotides match TRBD2. The CDR3 totals 15 residues. The V gene end was trimmed by 5 bases and the J gene end by 2 bases; junction bases not matched to a gene: 6. CDR1 and CDR2 from the germline V gene are MNHNS and SASEGT. CDR3 sequence (DNA): TGTGCCAGCAGTCCCACTAGCGGGACCACCTACGAGCAGTACTTC. Encoded protein: CASSPTSGTTYEQYF.

The chain recombines TRBV28 with TRBJ2-7, with D tentatively TRBD1 (6 bases). Germline values: CDR1 MDHEN, CDR2 SYDVKM. The CDR3 is 16 residues long. The germline V and J ends were trimmed by 2 bases and 5 bases, with 19 bases remaining between them. The CDR3 DNA sequence: TGTGCCAGCAGTTTAAGCAGATATACAGGGAAGGACGAGCAGTACTTC. Amino acid sequence: CASSLSRYTGKDEQYF.

CDR3 loop: CASSRSYTQYF. The CDR3 DNA reads as TGTGCCAGCAGTCGCTCTTATACGCAGTATTTT. This chain joins TRBV7-2 and TRBJ2-3; D remains ambiguous. The germline V gene has CDR1 SGHTA and CDR2 FQGNSA. The CDR3 spans 11 residues. V lost 6 bases and J 7 bases, leaving 8 bases between the germline ends.

This chain links TRBV5-1 with TRBJ1-6; 9 bases match TRBD1. The CDR3 runs to 19 residues. The germline V gene encodes CDR1 SGHRS and CDR2 YFSETQ. The trim removed 1 base at V and 4 bases at J, leaving 12 bases unmatched. The CDR3 here is CASSLSSSGQGFYNSPLHF. Here the CDR3 DNA reads TGCGCCAGCAGCTTGTCGTCTTCGGGACAGGGATTTTATAATTCACCCCTCCACTTT. Full variable domain (rest looked up from reference TRBV5-1 and TRBJ1-6): KAGVTQTPRYLIKTRGQQVTLSCSPISGHRSVSWYQQTPGQGLQFLFEYFSETQRNKGNFPGRFSGRQFSNSRSEMNVSTLELGDSALYLCASSLSSSGQGFYNSPLHFGNGTRLTVT.